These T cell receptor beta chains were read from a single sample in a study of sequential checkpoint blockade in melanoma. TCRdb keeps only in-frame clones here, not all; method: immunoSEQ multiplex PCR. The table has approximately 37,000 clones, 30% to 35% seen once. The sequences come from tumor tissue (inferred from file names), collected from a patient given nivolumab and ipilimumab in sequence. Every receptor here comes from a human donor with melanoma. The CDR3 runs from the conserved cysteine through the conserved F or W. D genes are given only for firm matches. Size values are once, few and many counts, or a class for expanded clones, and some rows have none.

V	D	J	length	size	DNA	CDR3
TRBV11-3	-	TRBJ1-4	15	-	TGTGCCAGCAGCCCTACCGGACAGCCTAATGAAAAACTGTTTTTT	CASSPTGQPNEKLFF
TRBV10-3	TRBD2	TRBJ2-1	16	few	TGTGCCATCAGTGAGATTTCCGGGACTAGCGGGGGTGAGCAGTTCTTC	CAISEISGTSGGEQFF
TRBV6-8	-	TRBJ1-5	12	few	TGTGCCAGCAAACGGGGGGATCAGCCCCAGCATTTT	CASKRGDQPQHF
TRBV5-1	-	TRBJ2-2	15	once	TGCGCCAGCAGCTTGGAGCAGCTAACCACCGGGGAGCTGTTTTTT	CASSLEQLTTGELFF
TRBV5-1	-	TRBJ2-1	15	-	TGCGCCAGCAGCTTGGGGGCAGGGCCGGATAATGAGCAGTTCTTC	CASSLGAGPDNEQFF
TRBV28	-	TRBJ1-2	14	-	TGTGCCAGCAGTTTACCGGACAGTAACTATGGCTACACCTTC	CASSLPDSNYGYTF
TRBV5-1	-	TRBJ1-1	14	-	TGCGCCAGCAGCTTGGGACACACGAACACTGAAGCTTTCTTT	CASSLGHTNTEAFF
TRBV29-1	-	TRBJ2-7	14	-	TGCAGCGCCGAGTTCGGGCTAGCGCGACACGAGCAGTACTTC	CSAEFGLARHEQYF
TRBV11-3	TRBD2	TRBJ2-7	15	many	TGTGCCAGCAGCCGCATAGCGGGGGGCAGACACGAGCAGTACTTC	CASSRIAGGRHEQYF
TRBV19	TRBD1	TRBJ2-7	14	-	TGTGCCAGTAGTGTCCGGACAGGGGAGTTCGAGCAGTACTTC	CASSVRTGEFEQYF
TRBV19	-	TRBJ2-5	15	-	TGTGCCAGTAGTACCGGGCCAGGGAGCCAAGAGACCCAGTACTTC	CASSTGPGSQETQYF
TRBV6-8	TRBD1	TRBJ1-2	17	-	TGTGCCAGCAGTCTTAGCCGGGACAGGGGGGGTGCCTATGGCTACACCTTC	CASSLSRDRGGAYGYTF
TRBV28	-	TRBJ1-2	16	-	TGTGCCAGCAGCCGCCCACGAGACCGTTTCGGTGGAGGCTACACCTTC	CASSRPRDRFGGGYTF
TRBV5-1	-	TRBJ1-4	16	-	TGCGCCAGCAGCTCAACGTCGGGGGGTGAAAATGAAAAACTGTTTTTT	CASSSTSGGENEKLFF
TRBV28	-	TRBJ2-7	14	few	TGTGCCAGCAGGGGGACGGGAGAGGGTTACGAGCAGTACTTC	CASRGTGEGYEQYF
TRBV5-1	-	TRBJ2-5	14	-	TGCGCCAGCAGCTCCCTACAGCGGAGCTATACCCAGTACTTC	CASSSLQRSYTQYF
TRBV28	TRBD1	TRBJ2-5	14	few	TGTGCCAGCAGTGATTTCAGGGGGCTAGAGACCCAGTACTTC	CASSDFRGLETQYF
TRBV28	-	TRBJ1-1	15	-	TGTGCCAGCAGGCCGCCCGCGGGCGCAGACACTGAAGCTTTCTTT	CASRPPAGADTEAFF
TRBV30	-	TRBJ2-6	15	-	TGTGCCTGGACTTCCGACGGGGCTGGGGCCAACGTCCTGACTTTC	CAWTSDGAGANVLTF
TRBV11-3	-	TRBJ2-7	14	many	TGTGCCAGCAGCTTCCACTGGGACGGCTACGAGCAGTACTTC	CASSFHWDGYEQYF
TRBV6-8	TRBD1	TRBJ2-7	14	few	TGTGCCAGCAGGGGGACAGGGGCCCTCTACGAGCAGTACTTC	CASRGTGALYEQYF
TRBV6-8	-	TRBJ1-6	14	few	TGTGCCAGCGCGGACGCGGGGGAAAATTCACCCCTCCACTTT	CASADAGENSPLHF
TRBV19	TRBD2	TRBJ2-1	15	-	TGTGCCAGTAGTCAAATAGCGGGCCCGAACAATGAGCAGTTCTTC	CASSQIAGPNNEQFF
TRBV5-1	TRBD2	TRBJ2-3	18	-	TGCGCCAGCAGCGGGTCTAGCGGGAGGGCCTATAGCACAGATACGCAGTATTTT	CASSGSSGRAYSTDTQYF
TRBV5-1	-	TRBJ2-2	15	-	TGCGCCAGCAGCTTGGAGACTCATGGTTCCGGGGAGCTGTTTTTT	CASSLETHGSGELFF
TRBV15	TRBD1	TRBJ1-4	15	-	TGTGCCACCAGCAGGGAACAGGGGGCAGGTGAAAAACTGTTTTTT	CATSREQGAGEKLFF
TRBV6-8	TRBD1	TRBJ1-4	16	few	TGTGCCATCAGTGGAAATCCGGGACAGGGTGATGAAAAACTGTTTTTT	CAISGNPGQGDEKLFF
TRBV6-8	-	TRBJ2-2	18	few	TGTGCCAGCAGTTACTCTCTTTTGAGGGGGGAATCCACCGGGGAGCTGTTTTTT	CASSYSLLRGESTGELFF
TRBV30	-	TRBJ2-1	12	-	TGTGCCTGGAGTGTATCCGGTCCTGAGCAGTTCTTC	CAWSVSGPEQFF
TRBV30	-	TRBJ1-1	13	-	TGTGCCTGGAGTGACAGCATGAACACTGAAGCTTTCTTT	CAWSDSMNTEAFF
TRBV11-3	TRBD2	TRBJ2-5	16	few	TGTGCCAGCAGCCTAGGACTAGCGGGGGCCGGGGAGACCCAGTACTTC	CASSLGLAGAGETQYF
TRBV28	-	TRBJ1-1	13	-	TGTGCCAGCAGGGAAAGACGGAACACTGAAGCTTTCTTT	CASRERRNTEAFF
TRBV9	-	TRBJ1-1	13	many	TGTGCCAGCAGCCCGGACAGTAACACTGAAGCTTTCTTT	CASSPDSNTEAFF
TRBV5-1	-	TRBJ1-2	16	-	TGCGCCAGCAGACTCAGCGGGGCAGTCCTTAACTATGGCTACACCTTC	CASRLSGAVLNYGYTF
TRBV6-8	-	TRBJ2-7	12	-	TGTGCCAGCAGTTACTCGACCGGCGAGCAGTACTTC	CASSYSTGEQYF
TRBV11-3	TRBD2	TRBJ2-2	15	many	TGTGCCAGCAGCTTACCGACTAGCGGAGGGGGGGAGCTGTTTTTT	CASSLPTSGGGELFF
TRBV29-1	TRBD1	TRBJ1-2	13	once	TGCAGCGTTGAGAACCGGGACAGGGACGGCTACACCTTC	CSVENRDRDGYTF
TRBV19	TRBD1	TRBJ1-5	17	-	TGTGCCAGTAGTATGGACAGGGGGCGCATGGGGAATCAGCCCCAGCATTTT	CASSMDRGRMGNQPQHF
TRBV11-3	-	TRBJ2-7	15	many	TGTGCCAGCAGCTATGAACCGGGACGGTCCTACGAGCAGTACTTC	CASSYEPGRSYEQYF
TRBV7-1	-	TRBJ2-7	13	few	TGTGCCAGCAGTGTCGGCGCAGCATACGAGCAGTACTTC	CASSVGAAYEQYF
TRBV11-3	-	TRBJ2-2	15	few	TGTGCCAGCAGACCGGAGCGGGTCAACACCGGGGAGCTGTTTTTT	CASRPERVNTGELFF
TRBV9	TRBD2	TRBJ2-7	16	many	TGTGCCAGCAGCGTAGCTTCCGGGGGGTTGGCCTACGAGCAGTACTTC	CASSVASGGLAYEQYF